This TCR beta chain was obtained from a study of cytomegalovirus exposure and HLA in healthy donors. General study points: Prior analysis indicated that the majority of TCR beta V segments exhibited productivity approximately 90% or approximately 30% of the time.

With V trimmed by 5 bases and J by 2 bases, 10 bases remained unmatched. Germline V CDR1 and CDR2: SGHAT, FQNNGV. This CDR3 has 17 amino acids. The primer mix had 60 Vbeta and 13 Jbeta primers. Data came from immunoSEQ multiplex PCR; TCRdb stores just in-frame clones and leaves some out. Among about 130,000 clones listed, 70% to 75% were seen once. This clone came up a few times. Its antigen is as yet unknown. This clonotype originated in a woman in her thirties or forties in good health and CMV-seropositive. The sample taken for sequencing was PBMCs. The J gene is TRBJ2-7, the V gene TRBV11-2; 12 nucleotides align to TRBD2. CDR3 DNA sequence: TGTGCCAGCAGCGTGACTAGCGGGAGCGCTTCTACCTACGAGCAGTACTTC. It codes for CASSVTSGSASTYEQYF.